The entry below describes one T cell receptor beta chain. This clone's antigen is unknown. Base qualities are not recorded, but no much larger clone differs from it by a single base. The cohort consisted of hundreds of healthy bone marrow donors. At the time of sampling, all cohort members were nominally healthy, though unrecorded immune exposures were likely present. The donor was CMV seronegative and was included in the group of about 400 seronegative cohort members. A peripheral blood sample was collected from each donor, and TCR beta sequencing was performed on peripheral blood mononuclear cells. Genomic DNA extraction from the blood cell samples was performed with the Qiagen DNeasy Blood Extraction Kit. Libraries were built with the immunoSEQ multiplex PCR assay. The multiplex PCR relied on a mix of 60 forward primers for TCR Vbeta segments and 13 reverse primers for TCR Jbeta segments. A multiplex PCR assay on genomic DNA amplified the CDR3 region of rearranged TCR beta genes. The Illumina HiSeq System was used to sequence the amplified TCR beta libraries as 87-base-pair reads. In the paper's pipeline: In a later analysis, some 80 million unique TCR beta chains were counted across the roughly 670 repertoires, and around 11 million of these chains were shared by at least two donors. A nearest-neighbor algorithm error-corrected the raw reads and collapsed the reads into unique sequences, merging closely related sequences to remove PCR and sequencing errors. V, D and J gene segments were assigned by aligning CDR3 sequences to IMGT reference sequences. For a sequence to be retained, a match of at least six nucleotides to both a V gene segment and a J gene segment was required. Rearrangements were classified as productive when the CDR3 lacked stop codons and remained in frame with V and J, and all other rearrangements were classified as non-productive. Following IMGT convention, CDR3 was defined as the stretch from the second conserved V-encoded cysteine up to the conserved J-encoded phenylalanine. The earlier analysis of about 620 of the donors excluded sequences that lacked an unambiguous match to a single V gene segment. In an earlier analysis of some 590 of the donors, a V segment was called functional when productive rearrangements were above 56.7%, and segregating when the standard deviation between donors exceeded 5%. A statistical classification framework was built to diagnose cytomegalovirus status from the catalog of TCR beta chain sequences. In a later analysis, TCR nucleotide sequences were compared against IMGT/GENE-DB human TR gene sequences so that V and J genes could be assigned. The TCRdist pipeline was used in a later analysis to assign CDR3 sequences and most-parsimonious VDJ recombination scenarios. In a later analysis, every TCR beta chain was defined by the combination of its CDR3 amino acid sequence and its V-gene family, and reads without a unique V-gene family were dropped. A later analysis removed 500 to 650 highly shared, low-generation-probability nucleotide sequences to deal with suspected cross-contamination and a sequencing artifact. For each public chain, a later analysis derived a clonal expansion index from normalized ranks of inferred template counts within each repertoire. A later analysis computed generation probabilities with a VDJ recombination model fitted to out-of-frame rearrangements, and checked the results against IGoR. A later analysis scored TCR-TCR, TCR-HLA and TCR-CMV co-occurrence with hypergeometric tests, applying a repertoire-size bias correction to TCR pairs. In a later analysis, false discovery rates were estimated by permuting HLA or CMV assignments 20 times. A later analysis grouped co-occurring TCRs with DBSCAN, adding TCRdist sequence similarity when clustering within HLA-allele-positive subsets. Repertoires with fewer than 30,000 or more than 120,000 public chains were left out of co-occurrence clustering, as were five repertoires with anomalous nucleotide sharing. TCRdb limited this immuneACCESS table to in-frame rearrangements with V and J called. A share of clones is missing; checked studies link under half to unresolved V genes, and the rest is unexplained. V, J and clone size are taken as reported in that table, and D and trimming were inferred from the DNA itself. This sample is represented by under 250,000 clones; approximately 80% of them were singletons. Roughly 0.71% of the sample goes to the ten largest clones.

The data were obtained in a study of cytomegalovirus exposure and HLA in healthy donors (dated by TCRdb to about 2017). With regard to the full study: In an earlier analysis of approximately 640 of the donors, 276 Gb of sequence data and some 100 million unique TCR beta sequences from about 179 million T cells were reported. Rather than drawing on any new phenotypic data, the later analysis identified candidate immune exposures from TCR beta sequences and the way those sequences occurred across donors. All discovery cohort repertoires had been generated on a single sequencing platform. Donor age, sex, ethnicity and CMV serostatus were compiled alongside the repertoire data. About five DR-DQ haplotypes were treated as single units for association and clustering because of strong linkage in the cohort. The study was designed to test whether signatures of past pathogen exposure could be identified by cataloging public T cell receptors. The T cell repertoires of 666 subjects were profiled by immunosequencing and related to cytomegalovirus serostatus. Among the roughly 430 genotyped donors, 75% to 90% belonged to the genetic ancestry cluster associated with self-reported Caucasian donors. To decide whether each TCR beta V gene segment behaved as functional or pseudogenic, an earlier analysis of over 500 of the donors relied on high-throughput TCR beta sequencing. On average, about 200,000 unique TCR beta nucleotide sequences were sequenced per donor among roughly 430 genotyped donors of the cohort, with roughly 18% of those sequences being non-productive. HLA typing covered class I and class II loci at four-digit resolution. In a later genetic analysis, genome-wide SNP genotypes for about three fifths of the 666 donors were used, and that subset was treated as a discovery cohort. High-throughput TCR immunosequencing, statistical association of individual TCRs with disease status, and machine learning were combined to predict cytomegalovirus infection status. In addition to the first cohort of 650 to 800 subjects, a separate validation cohort of 130 or so different subjects was used. An early release covering 550 to 700 HLA-typed donors comprised about 320 gigabases of sequencing data and approximately 80 million unique TCR sequences. A later analysis re-examined previously published TCR beta repertoires from more than 550 donors and added high-resolution HLA genotyping to investigate patterns of TCR occurrence. The number of donors typed differed by locus, with roughly 629-640 for A, B, C, DRB1 and DQB1, approximately 500 for DQA1, 600 to 610 for DPA1, and 400 to 490 for DPB1. On the study overall, not on this receptor specifically: According to the authors, the approach could potentially be generalized to other disease states and immunological phenotypes. Compared with equally common non-associated chains, HLA-associated TCR beta chains in a later analysis were more clonally expanded and had lower generation probabilities. Because counts were too low, some 17 rarely observed V segments, including chromosome 9 orphons, were left out of the earlier analysis of 587 of the donors. While some public TCRs were present in many individuals, most TCR sequences turned up only very rarely across donors. An earlier analysis of around 600 of the donors showed that most TCR beta V segments appeared in productive rearrangements either about 90% or about 30% of the time, which broadly matched IMGT annotations. Because the 87-base-pair reads could not distinguish some IMGT-functional V segments, including TRBV6-2 and TRBV6-3, those segments were excluded. For the cohort, immune exposure information was limited to CMV serostatus. Three of the identified cytomegalovirus-associated TCR beta chains were confirmed in vitro to be specific for cytomegalovirus antigens. In a later analysis, several top co-occurrence clusters were reported to appear linked to parvovirus B19, influenza, CMV and Epstein-Barr virus. In the study, 150 to 200 TCR beta chains were listed as associated with cytomegalovirus. A later genetic analysis associated a missense DCLRE1C variant with V-gene and J-gene trimming of TCR beta chains, and an independent cohort replicated the association. A later analysis associated about 16,000 TCR beta sequences with specific HLA alleles at a false discovery rate of 0.05. Linkage disequilibrium might explain the correlated functional status among segregating V segments, but an unknown experimental factor could not be ruled out. When HLA alleles, especially DR and DQ, strongly co-occurred, attributing TCR associations to individual alleles was difficult. HLA typing was unavailable for some donors at each locus, so association tests used only the typed subset. The classifier was reported to diagnose cytomegalovirus status with high specificity and sensitivity in both the original cohort and the validation cohort. In a later analysis, the rate of TCR association differed among HLA loci, with DRB1 alleles having the most associated TCRs and HLA-C alleles having the fewest. A group of highly shared sequence variants was considered likely to be a technical artifact of the sequencing pipeline. A later genetic analysis reported fewer N-insertions in productive TCRs among donors in an Asian-associated ancestry cluster than the approximately 700-donor mean. Roughly uniform sequencing depth across donors was assumed in presence/absence analyses, although this assumption may not hold. In a later analysis, most CMV-associated TCR beta chains were found to appear HLA-restricted, with HLA associations seemingly driven largely by CMV exposure. A further reported finding was that TCR beta sequences accurately predicted the HLA-A and HLA-B alleles for most subjects in the first cohort. In this cohort, only TCR beta chains were sequenced, and detectable features were limited by the absence of alpha or paired-chain data.

The CDR3, cysteine through phenylalanine, is 11 amino acids long. The retained sequence is limited to the CDR3, 33 bases, with the frame set at the first base. Per the germline V gene, MNHEY is the CDR1 and SVGAGI is the CDR2. The V end loses 6 bases and the J end loses 8 bases, and a stretch of 10 bases separates them. Recombination linked TRBV6-5 to TRBJ1-1; TRBD1 might be the D gene, on 5 matching bases. This receptor was taken from a boy aged 2-15 years in good health and CMV-seronegative. Sequencing was performed on PBMCs. The base sequence is TGTGCCAGCAGCACCGGGGGGGAAGCTTTCTTT. This translates into CASSTGGEAFF.